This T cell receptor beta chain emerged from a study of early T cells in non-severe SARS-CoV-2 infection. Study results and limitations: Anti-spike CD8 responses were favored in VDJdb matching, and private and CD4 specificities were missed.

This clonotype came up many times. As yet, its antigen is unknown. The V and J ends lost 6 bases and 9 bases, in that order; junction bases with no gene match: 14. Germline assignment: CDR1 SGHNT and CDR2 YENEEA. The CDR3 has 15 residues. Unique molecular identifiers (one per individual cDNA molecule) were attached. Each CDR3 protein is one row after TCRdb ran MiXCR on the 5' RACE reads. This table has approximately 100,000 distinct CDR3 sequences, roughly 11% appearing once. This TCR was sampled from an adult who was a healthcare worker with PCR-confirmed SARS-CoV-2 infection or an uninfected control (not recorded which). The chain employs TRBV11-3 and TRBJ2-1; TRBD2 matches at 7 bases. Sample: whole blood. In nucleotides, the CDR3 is TGTGCCAGCAGTCAAGGATGGGCGGGAGAGAGTGAGCAGTTCTTC. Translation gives CASSQGWAGESEQFF. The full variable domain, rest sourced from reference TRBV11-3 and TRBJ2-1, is EAGVVQSPRYKIIEKKQPVAFWCNPISGHNTLYWYLQNLGQGPELLIRYENEEAVDDSQLPKDRFSAERLKGVDSTLKIQPAELGDSAVYLCASSQGWAGESEQFFGPGTRLTVL.